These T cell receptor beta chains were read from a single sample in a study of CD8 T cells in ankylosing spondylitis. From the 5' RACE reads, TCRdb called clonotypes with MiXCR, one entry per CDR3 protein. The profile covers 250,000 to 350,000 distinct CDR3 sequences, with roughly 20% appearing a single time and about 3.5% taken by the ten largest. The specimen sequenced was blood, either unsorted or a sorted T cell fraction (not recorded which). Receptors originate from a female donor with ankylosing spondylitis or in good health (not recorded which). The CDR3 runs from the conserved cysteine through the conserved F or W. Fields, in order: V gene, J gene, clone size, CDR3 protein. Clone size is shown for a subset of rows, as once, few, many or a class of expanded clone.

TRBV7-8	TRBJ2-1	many	CASSLALYNEQFF
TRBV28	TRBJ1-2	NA	CASSLGVPYGYTF
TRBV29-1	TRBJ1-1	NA	CSGGQGVTEAFF
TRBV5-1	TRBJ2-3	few	CASSLKGLAGVTDTQYF
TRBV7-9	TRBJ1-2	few	CASSLDLYGYTF
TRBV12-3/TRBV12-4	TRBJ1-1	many	CASSFVRLNTEAFF
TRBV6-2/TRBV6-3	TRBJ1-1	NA	CASSSSGTLAFF
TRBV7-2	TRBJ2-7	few	CASSLVARRYEQYF
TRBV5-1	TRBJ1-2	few	CASSSRTVVNYGYTF
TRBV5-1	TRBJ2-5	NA	CASSLGEVQETQYF
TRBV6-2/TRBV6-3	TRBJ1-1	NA	CASTLQGNEAFF
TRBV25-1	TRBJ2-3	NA	CASSEYGPPSQYF
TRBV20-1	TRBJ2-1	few	CSARGDERQFF
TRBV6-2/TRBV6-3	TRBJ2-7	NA	CASSYPMNYEQYF
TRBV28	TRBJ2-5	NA	CASSLRREGRETQYF
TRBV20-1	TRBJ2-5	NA	CSASAGIETQYF
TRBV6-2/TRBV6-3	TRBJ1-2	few	CASSYFGGYTF
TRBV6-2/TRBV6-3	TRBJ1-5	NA	CASSYRWGNLNQPQHF
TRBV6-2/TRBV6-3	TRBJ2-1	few	CASKTGDNEQFF
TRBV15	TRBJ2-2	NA	CATSSLPGLLNTGELFF
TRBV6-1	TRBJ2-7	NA	CASSKGLLYEQYF
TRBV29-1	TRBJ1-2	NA	CSVGEGARYGYTF
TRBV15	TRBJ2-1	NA	CATSTENRVGSYNEQFF
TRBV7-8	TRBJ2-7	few	CASSLRVGGTREQYF
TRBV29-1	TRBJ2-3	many	CSGGRRADTQYF
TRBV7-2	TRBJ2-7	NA	CASSFPQGSGLNYEQYF
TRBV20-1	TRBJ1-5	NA	CSAHRDNSNQPQHF
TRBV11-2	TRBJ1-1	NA	CASSLHRGGAGRNTEAFF
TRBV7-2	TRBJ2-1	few	CASSPAGQGYNEQFF
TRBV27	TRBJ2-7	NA	CASSSRTGGLAGNEQYF
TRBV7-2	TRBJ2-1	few	CASSLGGPSNEQFF
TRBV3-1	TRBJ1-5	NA	CASRLRGDSNQPQHF
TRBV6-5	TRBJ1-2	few	CATRDGSYGYTF
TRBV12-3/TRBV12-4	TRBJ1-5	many	CASSLDGQHQPQHF
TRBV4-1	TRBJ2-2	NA	CASAGELRTGELFF
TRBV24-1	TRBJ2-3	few	CATSDSGLGADTQYF
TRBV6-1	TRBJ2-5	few	CDSSQAGVIETQYF
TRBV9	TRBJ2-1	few	CASSVTAGGPGYNEQFF
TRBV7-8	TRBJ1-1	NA	CASSLVYTKAFF
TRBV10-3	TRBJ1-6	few	CAMGSSINSPLHF
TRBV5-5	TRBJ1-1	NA	CASSLLERMNTEAFF